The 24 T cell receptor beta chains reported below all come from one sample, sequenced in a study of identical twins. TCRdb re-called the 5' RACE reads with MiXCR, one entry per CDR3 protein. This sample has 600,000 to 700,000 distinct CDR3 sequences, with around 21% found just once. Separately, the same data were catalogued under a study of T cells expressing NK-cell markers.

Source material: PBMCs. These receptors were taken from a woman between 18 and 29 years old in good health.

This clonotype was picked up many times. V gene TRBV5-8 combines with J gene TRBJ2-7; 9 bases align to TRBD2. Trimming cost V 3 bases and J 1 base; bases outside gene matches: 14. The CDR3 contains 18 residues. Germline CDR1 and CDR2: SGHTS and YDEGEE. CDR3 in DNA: TGTGCCAGCAGCTACGGGACTAGCTCATCATACGGGTCCTACGAGCAGTACTTC. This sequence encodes CASSYGTSSSYGSYEQYF.

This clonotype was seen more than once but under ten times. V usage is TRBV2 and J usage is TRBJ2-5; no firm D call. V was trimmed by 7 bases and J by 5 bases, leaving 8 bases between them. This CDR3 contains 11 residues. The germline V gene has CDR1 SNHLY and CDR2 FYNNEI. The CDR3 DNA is TGTGCCAGCAAAGTAGGGGAGACCCAGTACTTC. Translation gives CASKVGETQYF.

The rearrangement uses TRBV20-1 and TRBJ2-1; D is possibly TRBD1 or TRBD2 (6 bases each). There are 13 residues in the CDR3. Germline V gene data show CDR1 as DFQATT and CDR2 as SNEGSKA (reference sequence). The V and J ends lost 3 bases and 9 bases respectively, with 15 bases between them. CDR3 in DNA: TGCAGTGCTAGTTTGGGGGGCCGTCCTGAGCAGTTCTTC. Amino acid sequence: CSASLGGRPEQFF.

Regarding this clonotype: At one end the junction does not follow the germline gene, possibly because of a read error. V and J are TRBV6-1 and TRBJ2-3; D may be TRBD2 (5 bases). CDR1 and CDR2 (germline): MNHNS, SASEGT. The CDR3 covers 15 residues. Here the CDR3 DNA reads TGTGCCAGCAGTCAAGCGGTTCTGGGCACAGATACGCAGTATTTT. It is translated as CASSQAVLGTDTQYF.

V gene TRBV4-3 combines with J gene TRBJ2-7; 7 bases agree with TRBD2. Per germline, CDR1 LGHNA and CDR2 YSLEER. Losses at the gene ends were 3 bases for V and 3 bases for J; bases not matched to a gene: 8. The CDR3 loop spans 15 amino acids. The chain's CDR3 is CASSHTTSAHYEQYF. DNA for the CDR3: TGCGCCAGCAGCCACACTACTAGCGCTCACTACGAGCAGTACTTC.

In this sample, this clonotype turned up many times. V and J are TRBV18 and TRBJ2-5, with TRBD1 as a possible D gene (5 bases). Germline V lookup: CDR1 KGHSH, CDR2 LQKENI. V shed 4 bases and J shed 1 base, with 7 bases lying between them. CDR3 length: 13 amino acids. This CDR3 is CASSRGSQETQYF. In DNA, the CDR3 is TGTGCCAGCTCACGGGGCAGCCAAGAGACCCAGTACTTC.

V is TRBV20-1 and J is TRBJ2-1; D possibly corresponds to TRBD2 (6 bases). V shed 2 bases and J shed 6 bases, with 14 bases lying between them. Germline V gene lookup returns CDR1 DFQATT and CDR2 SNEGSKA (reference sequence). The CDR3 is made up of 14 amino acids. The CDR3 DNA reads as TGCAGTGCTAGATCGGGGGTGCGTATCAATGAGCAGTTCTTC. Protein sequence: CSARSGVRINEQFF.

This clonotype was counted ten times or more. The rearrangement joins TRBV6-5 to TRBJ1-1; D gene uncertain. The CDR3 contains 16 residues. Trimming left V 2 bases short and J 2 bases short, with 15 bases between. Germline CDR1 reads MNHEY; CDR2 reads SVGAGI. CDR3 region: CASSYGVAVYNTEAFF. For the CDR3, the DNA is TGTGCCAGCAGTTACGGGGTGGCCGTATATAACACTGAAGCTTTCTTT.

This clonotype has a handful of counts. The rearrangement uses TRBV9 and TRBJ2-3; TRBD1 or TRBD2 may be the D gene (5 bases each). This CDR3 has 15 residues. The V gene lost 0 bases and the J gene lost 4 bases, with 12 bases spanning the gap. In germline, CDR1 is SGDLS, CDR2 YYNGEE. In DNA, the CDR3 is TGTGCCAGCAGCGTAGCGACCCGAGGGGCAGATACGCAGTATTTT. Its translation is CASSVATRGADTQYF.

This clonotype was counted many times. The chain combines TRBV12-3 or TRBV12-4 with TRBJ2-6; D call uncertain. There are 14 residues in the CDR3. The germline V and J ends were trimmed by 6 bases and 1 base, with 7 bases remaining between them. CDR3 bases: TGTGCCAGCAGCGACCGATCTGGGGCCAACGTCCTGACTTTC. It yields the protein CASSDRSGANVLTF.

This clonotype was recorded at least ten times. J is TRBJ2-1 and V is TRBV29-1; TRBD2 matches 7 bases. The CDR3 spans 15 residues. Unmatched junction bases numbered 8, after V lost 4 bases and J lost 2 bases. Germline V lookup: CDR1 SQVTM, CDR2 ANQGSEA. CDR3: CSVVRSAGAYNEQFF. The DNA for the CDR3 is TGCAGCGTTGTCAGATCGGCGGGAGCCTACAATGAGCAGTTCTTC.

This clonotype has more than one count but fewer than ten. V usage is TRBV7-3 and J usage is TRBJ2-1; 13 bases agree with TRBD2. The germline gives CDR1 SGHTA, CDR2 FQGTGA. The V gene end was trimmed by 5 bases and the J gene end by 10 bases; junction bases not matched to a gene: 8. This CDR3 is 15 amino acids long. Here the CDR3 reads CASSPQTSGGKEQFF. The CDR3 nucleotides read TGTGCCAGCAGCCCTCAGACTAGCGGGGGGAAAGAGCAGTTCTTC.

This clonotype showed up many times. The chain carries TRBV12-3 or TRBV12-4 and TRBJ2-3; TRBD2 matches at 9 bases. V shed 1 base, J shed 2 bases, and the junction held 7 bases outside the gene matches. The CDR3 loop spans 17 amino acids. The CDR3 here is CASSLGAGGPFTDTQYF. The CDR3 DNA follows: TGTGCCAGCAGTTTAGGGGCGGGAGGGCCGTTCACAGATACGCAGTATTTT.

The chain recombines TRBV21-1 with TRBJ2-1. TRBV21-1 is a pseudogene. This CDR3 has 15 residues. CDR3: CASSKVHKPYNEQFF. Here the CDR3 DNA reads TGTGCCAGCAGCAAAGTCCATAAACCCTACAATGAGCAGTTCTTC.

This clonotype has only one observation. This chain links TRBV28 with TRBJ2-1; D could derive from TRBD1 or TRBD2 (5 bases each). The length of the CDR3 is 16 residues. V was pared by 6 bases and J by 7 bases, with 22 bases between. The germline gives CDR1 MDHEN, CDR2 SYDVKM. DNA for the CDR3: TGTGCCAGCAGGGTCCCCCGGGACCCCCCAAGGAATGAGCAGTTCTTC. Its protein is CASRVPRDPPRNEQFF.

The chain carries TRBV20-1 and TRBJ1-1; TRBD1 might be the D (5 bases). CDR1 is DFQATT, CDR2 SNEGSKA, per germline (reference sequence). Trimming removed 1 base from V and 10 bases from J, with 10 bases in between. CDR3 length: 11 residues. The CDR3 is CSARAGRVAFF. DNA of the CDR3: TGCAGTGCTAGAGCAGGGAGAGTAGCTTTCTTT.

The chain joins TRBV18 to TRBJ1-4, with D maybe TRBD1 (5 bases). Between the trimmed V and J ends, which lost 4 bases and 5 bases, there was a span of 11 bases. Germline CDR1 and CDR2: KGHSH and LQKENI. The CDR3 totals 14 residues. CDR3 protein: CASSHSQENEKLFF. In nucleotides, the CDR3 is TGTGCCAGCTCACACTCACAGGAAAATGAAAAACTGTTTTTT.

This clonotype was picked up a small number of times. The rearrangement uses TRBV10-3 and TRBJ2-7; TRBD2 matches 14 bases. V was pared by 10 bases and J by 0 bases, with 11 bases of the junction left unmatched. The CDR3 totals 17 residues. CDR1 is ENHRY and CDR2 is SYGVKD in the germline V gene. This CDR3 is CATRTSGGIPSSYEQYF. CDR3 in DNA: TGTGCCACCAGGACTAGCGGGGGGATTCCCAGCTCCTACGAGCAGTACTTC.

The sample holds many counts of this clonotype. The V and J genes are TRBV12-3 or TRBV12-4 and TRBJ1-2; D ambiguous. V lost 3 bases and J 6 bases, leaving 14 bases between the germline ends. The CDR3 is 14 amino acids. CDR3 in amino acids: CASSFPGIGNGYTF. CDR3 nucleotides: TGTGCCAGCAGTTTTCCAGGTATTGGGAATGGCTACACCTTC.

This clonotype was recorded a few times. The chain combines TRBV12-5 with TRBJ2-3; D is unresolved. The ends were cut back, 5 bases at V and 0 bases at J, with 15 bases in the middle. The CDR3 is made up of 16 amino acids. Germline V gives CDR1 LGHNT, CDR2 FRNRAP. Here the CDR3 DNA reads TGTGCTAGTGGTCGGCCCGGCGGAGCTAGCACAGATACGCAGTATTTT. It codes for CASGRPGGASTDTQYF.

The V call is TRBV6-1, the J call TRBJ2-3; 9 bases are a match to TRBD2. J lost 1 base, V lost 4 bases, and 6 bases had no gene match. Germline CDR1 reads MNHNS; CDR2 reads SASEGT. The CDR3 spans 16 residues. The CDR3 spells CASSVAGGPGTDTQYF. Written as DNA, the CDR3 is TGTGCCAGCAGTGTTGCGGGGGGGCCGGGCACAGATACGCAGTATTTT.

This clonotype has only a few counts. The CDR3 loop is CASSLSLSYNEQFF. The CDR3 DNA is TGTGCCAGCAGCTTAAGTCTCTCCTACAATGAGCAGTTCTTC. The V and J genes are TRBV7-9 and TRBJ2-1; D unresolved. Germline lookup yields CDR1 SEHNR and CDR2 FQNEAQ (reference sequence). V was cut by 2 bases and J by 0 bases, with 5 bases left in between. The CDR3 loop spans 14 amino acids.

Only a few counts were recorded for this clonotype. In nucleotides, the CDR3 is TGTGCCAGCAGTTACAGGGACCCCAACTATGGCTACACCTTC. This sequence encodes CASSYRDPNYGYTF. The chain is built from TRBV6-5 and TRBJ1-2, with D maybe TRBD1 (5 bases). V shed 2 bases and J shed 2 bases, with 9 bases lying between them. The germline V gene has CDR1 MNHEY and CDR2 SVGAGI. The CDR3 spans 14 residues.

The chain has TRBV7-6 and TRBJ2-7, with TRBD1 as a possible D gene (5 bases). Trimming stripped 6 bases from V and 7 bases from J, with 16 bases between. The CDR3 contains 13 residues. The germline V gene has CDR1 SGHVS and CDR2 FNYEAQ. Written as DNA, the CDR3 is TGTGCCAGCAGTCCTAGGGGCGTAGGGGAGCAGTACTTC. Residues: CASSPRGVGEQYF.